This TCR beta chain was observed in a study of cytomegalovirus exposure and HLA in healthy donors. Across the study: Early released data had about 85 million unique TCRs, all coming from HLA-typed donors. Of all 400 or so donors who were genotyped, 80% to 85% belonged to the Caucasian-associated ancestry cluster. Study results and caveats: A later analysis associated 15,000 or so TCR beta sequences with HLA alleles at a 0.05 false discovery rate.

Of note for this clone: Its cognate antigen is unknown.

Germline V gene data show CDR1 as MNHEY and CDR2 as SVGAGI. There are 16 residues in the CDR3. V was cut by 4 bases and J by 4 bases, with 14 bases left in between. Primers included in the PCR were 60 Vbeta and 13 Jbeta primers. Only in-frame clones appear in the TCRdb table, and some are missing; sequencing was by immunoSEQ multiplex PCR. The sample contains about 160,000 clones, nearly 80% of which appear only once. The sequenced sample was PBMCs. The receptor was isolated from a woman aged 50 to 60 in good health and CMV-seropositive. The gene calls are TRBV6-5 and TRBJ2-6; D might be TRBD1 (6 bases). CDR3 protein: CASSSPGESGANVLTF. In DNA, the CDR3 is TGTGCCAGCAGTTCCCCAGGGGAGTCCGGGGCCAACGTCCTGACTTTC.